This T cell receptor (beta chain) was documented in a study of glioma-infiltrating T cells. The iRepertoire nested amplicon-rescue multiplex PCR amplified TCR alpha and beta CDR3s from RNA. One-step reverse transcription and amplification started from about 100-400 ng of tissue mRNA or PBMC total RNA. TCRdb called the multiplex PCR reads again in MiXCR, with one record for every CDR3 protein. The sample has 100,000 to 150,000 distinct CDR3 sequences; 20% to 25% are singletons. Ten or more counts support this clonotype. The CDR3 contains 15 residues. Germline CDR1 reads SNHLY; CDR2 reads FYNNEI. Germline trimming cut 2 bases from V and 2 bases from J; bases unmatched to any gene: 6.

This TCR derives from a human donor with low-grade glioma or glioblastoma, undergoing nonglioma brain surgery, or in good health (not recorded which). Sequenced sample: glioma tissue, nonneoplastic brain tissue, or PBMCs (not recorded which). The rearrangement links TRBV2 to TRBJ2-7; TRBD2 aligns across 7 bases. Here the CDR3 reads CASSERTGGTYEQYF. CDR3 bases: TGTGCCAGCAGTGAAAGGACCGGGGGGACCTACGAGCAGTACTTC.